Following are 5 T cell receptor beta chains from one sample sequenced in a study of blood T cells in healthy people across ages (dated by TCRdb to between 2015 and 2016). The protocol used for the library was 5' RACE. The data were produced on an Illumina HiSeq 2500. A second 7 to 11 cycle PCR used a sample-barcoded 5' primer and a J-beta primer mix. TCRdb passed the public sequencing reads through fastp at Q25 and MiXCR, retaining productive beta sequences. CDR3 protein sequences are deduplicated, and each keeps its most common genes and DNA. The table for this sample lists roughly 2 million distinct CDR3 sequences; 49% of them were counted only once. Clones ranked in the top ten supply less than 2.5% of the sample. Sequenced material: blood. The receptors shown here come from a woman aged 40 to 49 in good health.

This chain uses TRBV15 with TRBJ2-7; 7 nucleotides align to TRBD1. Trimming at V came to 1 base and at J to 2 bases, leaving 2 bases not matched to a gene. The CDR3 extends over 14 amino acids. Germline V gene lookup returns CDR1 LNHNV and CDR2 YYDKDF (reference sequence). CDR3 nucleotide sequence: TGTGCCACCAGCAGAGTGCAGGGGGCCTACGAGCAGTACTTC. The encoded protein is CATSRVQGAYEQYF.

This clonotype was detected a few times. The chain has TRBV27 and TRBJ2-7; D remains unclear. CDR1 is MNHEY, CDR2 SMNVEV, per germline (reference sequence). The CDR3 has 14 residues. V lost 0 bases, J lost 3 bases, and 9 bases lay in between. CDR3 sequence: CASSLSPADYEQYF. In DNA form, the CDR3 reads TGTGCCAGCAGTTTATCCCCGGCAGACTACGAGCAGTACTTC.

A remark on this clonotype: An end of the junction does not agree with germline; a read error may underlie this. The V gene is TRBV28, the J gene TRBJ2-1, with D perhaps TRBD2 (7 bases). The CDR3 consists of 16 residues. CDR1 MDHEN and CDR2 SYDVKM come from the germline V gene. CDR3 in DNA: TGTGCCAGCAGTCCCTCGGGGGGCACCTCCCACAATGAGCAGTTCTTC. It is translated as CASSPSGGTSHNEQFF.

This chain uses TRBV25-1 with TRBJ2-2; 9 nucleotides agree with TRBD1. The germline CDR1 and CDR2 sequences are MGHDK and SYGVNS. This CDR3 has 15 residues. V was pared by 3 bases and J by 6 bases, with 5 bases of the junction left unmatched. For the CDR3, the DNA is TGTGCCAGCAGTGACGGGACAGGGATAGCCGGGGAGCTGTTTTTT. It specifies CASSDGTGIAGELFF.

CDR3 loop: CASSRASQGEQFF. The CDR3 region has the DNA TGTGCCAGCAGCCGCGCCTCCCAGGGTGAGCAGTTCTTC. The chain employs TRBV7-3 and TRBJ2-1; D may be TRBD1 (5 bases). Trimming took off 5 bases at V and 9 bases at J, with 14 bases between the two ends. This CDR3 spans 13 amino acids. Germline V CDR1 and CDR2: SGHTA, FQGTGA.